These 8 T cell receptor beta chains were all obtained from the same sample, sequenced in a study of cytomegalovirus exposure and HLA in healthy donors. The table came from immunoSEQ multiplex PCR; TCRdb's copy has only in-frame clones and leaves some out. This table holds about 110,000 clones, around 89% found once. The sequenced sample consisted of PBMCs. These receptors were obtained from a woman aged 18 to 35 in good health and CMV-seropositive.

The chain has TRBV27 and TRBJ2-2; 8 nucleotides match TRBD2. V dropped 8 bases and J dropped 7; count of bases not matched to a gene: 9. CDR1 is MNHEY, CDR2 SMNVEV, per germline (reference sequence). The length of the CDR3 is 14 residues. CDR3 nucleotides: TGTGCCAGCCGACGGGGGGGGGCCGGCGGGGAGCTGTTTTTT. It encodes CASRRGGAGGELFF.

J is TRBJ1-4 and V is TRBV7-9; D is unclear. This CDR3 has 12 residues. CDR1 and CDR2 (germline): SEHNR, FQNEAQ (reference sequence). V dropped 7 bases and J dropped 6 bases, with 9 bases sitting between them. The CDR3 protein is CASTWADEKLFF. As DNA, the CDR3 is TGTGCCAGCACCTGGGCCGATGAAAAACTGTTTTTT.

The chain employs TRBV6-5 and TRBJ2-1; 9 positions match TRBD2. Germline values: CDR1 MNHEY, CDR2 SVGAGI. After removal of 4 bases from V and 4 bases from J, the junction contained 5 bases not matched to a gene. The CDR3 spans 15 residues. The CDR3 is CASSLASGVYNEQFF. For the CDR3, the DNA is TGTGCCAGCAGTTTGGCTAGCGGGGTGTACAATGAGCAGTTCTTC.

J is TRBJ2-7 and V is TRBV28; 7 nucleotides align to TRBD1. Per the germline V gene, CDR1 is MDHEN and CDR2 is SYDVKM. This CDR3 is built from 14 residues. With V trimmed by 5 bases and J by 6 bases, 10 bases remained unmatched. CDR3 bases: TGTGCCAGCAGTGAAGGGGGCGAAGGTAGCGAGCAGTACGTC. This encodes CASSEGGEGSEQYV.

The chain has TRBV28 and TRBJ1-1; D is possibly TRBD1 (5 bases). Per germline, CDR1 MDHEN and CDR2 SYDVKM. Trimming pared 6 bases from V and 3 bases from J, leaving 8 bases between. This CDR3 comprises 12 residues. CDR3 nucleotide sequence: TGTGCCAGCAGGTGGGGGGACACTGAAGCTTTCTTT. Its protein product is CASRWGDTEAFF. The whole variable domain, filled in from reference TRBV28 and TRBJ1-1, reads DVKVTQSSRYLVKRTGEKVFLECVQDMDHENMFWYRQDPGLGLRLIYFSYDVKMKEKGDIPEGYSVSREKKERFSLILESASTNQTSMYLCASRWGDTEAFFGQGTRLTVV.

The chain couples TRBV11-3 to TRBJ1-1; D perhaps matches TRBD1 (6 bases). CDR3 length: 13 amino acids. Germline CDR1 reads SGHNT; CDR2 reads YENEEA. The V end was cut by 4 bases, the J end by 7 bases, with 13 bases between. CDR3 coding DNA: TGTGCCAGCAGCTCAGGGGCAGCCGATGAAGCTTTCTTT. It translates to CASSSGAADEAFF.

V usage is TRBV7-2 and J usage is TRBJ2-7; D gene unclear. Germline V gene lookup returns CDR1 SGHTA and CDR2 FQGNSA. Trimming removed 3 bases from V and 2 bases from J, with 11 bases in between. CDR3 size: 14 residues. DNA for the CDR3: TGTGCCAGCAGCTTGTCAGATTTTACCTACGAGCAGTACTTC. Translation: CASSLSDFTYEQYF.

Only a few counts were recorded for this clone. The rearrangement joins TRBV9 to TRBJ2-1; the match to TRBD2 covers 9 bases. The germline gives CDR1 SGDLS, CDR2 YYNGEE. J was trimmed by 6 bases and V by 7 bases; bases with no gene match: 11. The CDR3 sequence is 15 residues long. The CDR3 region has the DNA TGTGCCAGCCGACCAGCGGGGGGTTCCGTCAATGAGCAGTTCTTC. This translates into CASRPAGGSVNEQFF.